This paragraph reports one T cell receptor beta chain. This entry is derived from a study of blood T cell repertoires in COVID-19. Clones were sequenced by immunoSEQ multiplex PCR, and TCRdb holds only the in-frame ones, with some missing. The sample shows some 170,000 clones, about 80% of them seen only once. The receptor comes from a man aged 55 to 69 with acute or convalescent COVID-19. The sample was peripheral blood.

The CDR3 sequence: CASSQGRTGGVTGELFF. CDR3 sequence (DNA): TGCGCCAGCAGCCAAGGGAGGACAGGGGGCGTCACCGGGGAGCTGTTTTTT. The chain couples TRBV4-1 to TRBJ2-2, with 11 bases fitting TRBD1. With V trimmed by 1 base and J by 4 bases, 5 bases remained unmatched. Germline-derived CDR1 and CDR2 are MGHRA and YSYEKL. The CDR3 sequence is 17 residues long.